This T cell receptor (beta chain) stems from a study of blood T cell repertoires in COVID-19. In the study overall: Sites across the United States, Italy and Spain contributed samples from acute and convalescent COVID-19. The cDNA or gDNA used as material had been derived from T cells, B-cell-depleted T cells, or PBMCs.

Methods used by the authors: Counts of nucleated cells, estimated from reference gene primer amplification, were obtained. Data came from immunoSEQ multiplex PCR; TCRdb stores just in-frame clones and leaves some out. The V and J calls and the clone size are those of that table, but D and trimming were determined from the DNA. The repertoire holds about 120,000 clones, with about 80% as singletons. Germline V CDR1 and CDR2: GTSNPN, SVGIG (reference sequence). Between the trimmed V and J ends, which lost 0 bases and 5 bases, there was a span of 5 bases. The CDR3 sequence is 13 residues long. The chain combines TRBV30 with TRBJ1-6; possibly TRBD1 for D (5 bases). The receptor's source is a woman older than 75 with acute or convalescent COVID-19. Sequencing was done on a sample of peripheral blood. The CDR3 loop is CAWSVQDNSPLHF. CDR3 in DNA: TGTGCCTGGAGTGTACAGGATAATTCACCCCTCCACTTT.